The source of this T cell receptor beta chain is a study of T cells expressing NK-cell markers. Using the 5' RACE reads, TCRdb records one entry per CDR3 protein without DNA. The listing contains 120,000 to 150,000 distinct CDR3 sequences. The CDR3 is 15 residues long. The germline gives CDR1 SGDLS, CDR2 YYNGEE. The sequence derives from a man aged 18 to 35 in good health. The sequenced sample consisted of blood T cells: a sorted CD56 or NKG2C T cell subset, CD4+ or CD8+ T cells, or bulk PBMC T cells (not recorded which). This chain uses TRBV9 with TRBJ2-7. The CDR3 loop reads CASSVRLDTAYEQYF.